Listed below are T cell receptor beta chains from one sample, sequenced in a study of blood T cell repertoires in COVID-19. Using immunoSEQ multiplex PCR, the repertoire was profiled, and TCRdb retains in-frame clones only, with some absent. The sample carries about 140,000 clones, around 86% recorded once. Sequenced input: peripheral blood. Source of these receptors: a human donor in a cohort sampled during active COVID-19. Both conserved end residues are part of each CDR3.

v_call	cdr3_aa
TRBV7-7	CASSHPTSGGEQDTQYF
TRBV19	CASSHRQRPNTEAFF
TRBV2	CASSGLAEETQYF
TRBV30	CAWSDKGRLSNQPQHF
TRBV19	CASSKGTSGSLKYNEQFF
TRBV4-2	CASSQGIGTSGSYEQYF
TRBV28	CASSSPSGGAFWELFF
TRBV30	CAWSDYTGQTDQPQHF
TRBV11-2	CASSPGLRETQYF
TRBV4-1	CASSQDAGTGKSKPQHF
TRBV29-1	CSVQRTGTNTEAFF
TRBV12-5	CASGLTEFSGNTIYF
TRBV19	CASSKRAGDYSNQPQHF
TRBV5-1	CASRGTSGREYQETQYF
TRBV19	CASSPRDRDYEKLFF
TRBV5-1	CASSLEVALETQYF
TRBV27	CASRRTGFDSNQPQHF
TRBV2	CASRGVLGQGRGAYNEQFF
TRBV12-3/TRBV12-4	CASSPLANEQFF
TRBV7-9	CASSLGRTSYNEQFF
TRBV28	CASTGASSYNEQFF
TRBV13	CASRRGLGQSYNEQFF
TRBV3-1/TRBV3-2	CASSQAGYEQYF
TRBV19	CASSMGGLNEKLFF
TRBV28	CASSLTGDYNQPQHF
TRBV30	CAWSSSRVSGGNQPQHF
TRBV28	CASSNRDRVEKLFF
TRBV10-2	CASRGGPESSYNEQFF
TRBV9	CASSPSNRENYGYTF
TRBV9	CASSGGTGGSGNTIYF
TRBV6-2/TRBV6-3	CASSRGQGVETQYF
TRBV2	CASSSRGTSGLYNEQFF
TRBV6-1	CASSVQAGMSDIEAFF
TRBV6-4	CASSESVRANEKLFF
TRBV5-4	CASSPGQGGTDTQYF
TRBV5-6	CASSPGTSNEQFF
TRBV18	CASSIRENQPQHF
TRBV4-1	CASSRELAFNNEQFF
TRBV2	CASSAEGPLSAAGNTIYF
TRBV5-4	CASSLDLVSEAFF
TRBV5-8	CASSLAGQINQPQHF
TRBV29-1	CSVEDPPSGSNEQYF
TRBV19	CASSIGGLAGRQETQYF
TRBV7-2	CASSLARGTDATIYF
TRBV27	CASSNPTSGREQETQYF
TRBV7-9	CASSLISSGRRDEQFF
TRBV30	CAWSVGSGGNTQYF
TRBV4-1	CASTDRVNEKLFF
TRBV4-1	CASSQEVTSGYEQYF
TRBV12-3/TRBV12-4	CASSPRTGELFF
TRBV7-2	CASSPDISGNTIYF
TRBV5-4	CASTLRQGRDYGYTF
TRBV5-5	CASSLASGRITDTQYF
TRBV5-1	CASSLGQFAYEQYF
TRBV27	CASSLLASPSYEQYF
TRBV5-1	CASREGGARNEQYF
TRBV6-5	CASSRGQGGTGELFF
TRBV3-1/TRBV3-2	CASSQVGQQPQHF